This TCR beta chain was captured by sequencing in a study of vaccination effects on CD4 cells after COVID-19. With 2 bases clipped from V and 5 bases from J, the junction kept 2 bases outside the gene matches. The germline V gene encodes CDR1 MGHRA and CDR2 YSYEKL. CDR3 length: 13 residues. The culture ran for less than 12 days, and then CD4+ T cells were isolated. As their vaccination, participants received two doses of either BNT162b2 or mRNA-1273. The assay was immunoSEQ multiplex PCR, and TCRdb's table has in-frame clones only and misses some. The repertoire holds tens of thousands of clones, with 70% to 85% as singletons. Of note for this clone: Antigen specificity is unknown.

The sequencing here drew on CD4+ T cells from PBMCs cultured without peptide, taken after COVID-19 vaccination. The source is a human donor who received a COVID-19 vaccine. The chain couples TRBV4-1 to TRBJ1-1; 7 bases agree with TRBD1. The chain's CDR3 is CASSQKGATEAFF. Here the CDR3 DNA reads TGCGCCAGCAGCCAAAAGGGGGCGACTGAAGCTTTCTTT.